This T cell receptor (beta chain) was found in a study of response to subunit inactivated influenza vaccine (dated by TCRdb to between 2017 and 2018). With respect to the entire study: Deep quantitative profiling of the T cell receptor repertoire was used in the study to follow responses to a trivalent subunit inactivated influenza vaccine.

Library prep was done by RT-PCR. The listed sequencing device is Illumina HiSeq 2500. Through fastp at Q25 and MiXCR, TCRdb rebuilt clones from the public reads, retaining in-frame beta chains. For every CDR3 protein sequence, its rows merge into one entry that carries the most common genes and DNA. The sample includes 630,000 or so distinct CDR3 sequences, with 15% to 17% observed a single time. Around 10% of the sample belongs to the ten largest clones. On the study overall, not on this receptor specifically: According to the authors, only a limited number of new T cells may be recruited by each seasonal influenza vaccination.

The germline V gene provides CDR1 MDHEN and CDR2 SYDVKM. V ends up 5 bases short and J 1 base short, with an unmatched junction base count of 7. From the cysteine through the phenylalanine, the CDR3 covers 17 amino acids. The kept DNA is CDR3 alone, 51 bases in frame from the first base. On this clonotype itself: Its antigen target is currently unknown. Base qualities were left out, and no much larger clone turns up one base away.

The rearranged segments are TRBV28 and TRBJ2-6, and 8 bases in between align with TRBD1. This TCR was sampled from a man in his fifties or sixties who received an inactivated influenza vaccine. Donor details come from another sample of the same person, matched by shared clones. The source was PBMCs from blood, collected 11 to 12 days after vaccination. The nucleotides are TGTGCCAGCAGTCCCCGACAGGGGCAATCTGGGGCCAACGTCCTGACTTTC. This gives the protein CASSPRQGQSGANVLTF.